These 8 T cell receptor beta chains originate from one sample sequenced in a study of T cell responses to AZD1222 COVID-19 vaccine. Libraries were prepared by immunoSEQ multiplex PCR; TCRdb keeps only in-frame clonotypes and omits some of them. The table shows 45,000 to 55,000 clones, with more than 65% occurring only once. The sample in question was peripheral blood, obtained on day 0 of MenACWY control vaccination. These receptors were collected from an adult in good health.

The chain employs TRBV29-1 and TRBJ2-3, with D tentatively TRBD2 (6 bases). The V and J ends lost 6 bases and 1 base respectively, with 8 bases between them. CDR3 size: 12 residues. Germline assignment: CDR1 SQVTM and CDR2 ANQGSEA. The CDR3 nucleotides read TGCAGCGTCAGGGAGGGCACAGATACGCAGTATTTT. Amino acids: CSVREGTDTQYF.

The chain couples TRBV2 to TRBJ2-2; no clear D gene. Germline CDR1 is SNHLY and CDR2 is FYNNEI. The CDR3 totals 12 residues. Trimming shortened V by 6 bases and J by 3 bases, and 5 bases separated the two germline ends. The CDR3 is CASSPYTGELFF. The CDR3 bases are TGTGCCAGCAGCCCCTACACCGGGGAGCTGTTTTTT.

The chain carries TRBV27 and TRBJ2-7, with unresolved D. The V gene lost 8 bases and the J gene lost 0 bases, with 14 bases spanning the gap. Per germline, CDR1 MNHEY and CDR2 SMNVEV (reference sequence). This CDR3 has 14 amino acids. CDR3 region: CASPRRRNSYEQYF. The DNA for the CDR3 is TGTGCCAGCCCTCGGCGCAGAAACTCCTACGAGCAGTACTTC.

In its sample, this clone was seen once. The J gene is TRBJ1-5, the V gene TRBV9; D is unresolved. V lost 0 bases, J lost 0 bases, and 7 bases lay in between. This CDR3 spans 15 amino acids. Per germline, CDR1 SGDLS and CDR2 YYNGEE. This CDR3 reads CASSVGAASNQPQHF. CDR3 nucleotides: TGTGCCAGCAGCGTAGGTGCAGCTAGCAATCAGCCCCAGCATTTT.

This clone was recorded at least ten times. The chain combines TRBV5-6 with TRBJ2-7; 12 positions agree with TRBD2. Germline CDR1 is SGHDT and CDR2 is YYEEEE. This CDR3 contains 15 residues. Trimming at V came to 5 bases and at J to 4 bases, leaving 7 bases not matched to a gene. DNA for the CDR3: TGTGCCAGCAGTTCGCTAGCGGGGGGGCAATACGAGCAGTACGTC. Translated, it gives CASSSLAGGQYEQYV.

V gene TRBV14 combines with J gene TRBJ2-1; maybe TRBD1 (5 bases). The CDR3 consists of 13 residues. CDR1 and CDR2 from the germline V gene are SGHDN and FVKESK. Trimming shortened V by 4 bases and J by 8 bases, and 12 bases separated the two germline ends. The CDR3 protein is CASSPEIGDEQFF. DNA for the CDR3: TGTGCCAGCAGCCCCGAGATAGGGGATGAGCAGTTCTTC.

The J gene is TRBJ2-5, the V gene TRBV3-1 (or the pseudogene TRBV3-2), with D possibly being TRBD1 (7 bases). The germline V and J ends were trimmed by 3 bases and 2 bases, with 13 bases remaining between them. The CDR3 contains 15 residues. Looked up from germline, CDR1 is LGHDT and CDR2 is YNNKEL (reference sequence). The CDR3: CASSQAGQKQETQYF. In nucleotides, the CDR3 is TGTGCCAGCAGCCAGGCGGGACAGAAACAAGAGACCCAGTACTTC.

The CDR3 nucleotides read TGCGCCAGCAGGGTTGGGACAGAGAATTCACCCCTCCACTTT. Protein sequence: CASRVGTENSPLHF. The chain employs TRBV5-1 and TRBJ1-6; 7 positions match TRBD1. The CDR3 contains 14 residues. Germline V gene sequence: CDR1 SGHRS, CDR2 YFSETQ. The trim removed 5 bases at V and 7 bases at J, leaving 6 bases unmatched. Full variable domain (rest looked up from reference TRBV5-1 and TRBJ1-6): KAGVTQTPRYLIKTRGQQVTLSCSPISGHRSVSWYQQTPGQGLQFLFEYFSETQRNKGNFPGRFSGRQFSNSRSEMNVSTLELGDSALYLCASRVGTENSPLHFGNGTRLTVT.